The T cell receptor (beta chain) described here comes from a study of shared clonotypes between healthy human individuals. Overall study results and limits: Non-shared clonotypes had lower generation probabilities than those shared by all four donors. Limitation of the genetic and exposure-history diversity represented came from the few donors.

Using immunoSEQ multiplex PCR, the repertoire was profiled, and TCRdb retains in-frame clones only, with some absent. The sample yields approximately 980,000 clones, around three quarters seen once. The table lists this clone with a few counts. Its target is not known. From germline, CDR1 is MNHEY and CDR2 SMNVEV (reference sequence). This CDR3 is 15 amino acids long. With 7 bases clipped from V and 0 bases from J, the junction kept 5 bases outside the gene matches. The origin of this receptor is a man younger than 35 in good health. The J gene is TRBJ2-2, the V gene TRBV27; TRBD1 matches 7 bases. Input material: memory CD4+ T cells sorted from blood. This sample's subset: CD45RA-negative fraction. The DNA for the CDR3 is TGTGCCAGCACGGGGACAGTAGCGAACACCGGGGAGCTGTTTTTT. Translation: CASTGTVANTGELFF.